The 19 T cell receptor beta chains below were found in one sample sequenced in a study of OX40 agonist ivuxolimab in advanced cancers. Sequencing was performed with immunoSEQ multiplex PCR; in TCRdb, only in-frame clones are kept and a portion is missing. The table records 70,000 or so clones, roughly 88% of them present only once. The material was CD4+ or CD8+ T cells sorted from blood, obtained in a trial of the OX40 agonist ivuxolimab. These TCRs come from an adult with an advanced solid tumor such as melanoma, head and neck, liver or kidney cancer.

This clone is a singleton in its sample. J is TRBJ1-2 and V is TRBV7-9; D is ambiguous. The CDR3 sequence is 14 residues long. Germline lookup yields CDR1 SEHNR and CDR2 FQNEAQ (reference sequence). The V end lost 0 bases, the J end lost 5 bases, and 10 bases lay between the germline ends. CDR3 sequence: CASSLAEPPYGYTF. The DNA for the CDR3 is TGTGCCAGCAGCTTAGCGGAACCACCTTATGGCTACACCTTC.

This clone was observed a single time. This rearrangement joins TRBV27 to TRBJ2-6, with TRBD1 matching over 10 bases. Per the germline V gene, CDR1 is MNHEY and CDR2 is SMNVEV (reference sequence). The V and J ends lost 7 bases and 3 bases, in that order; junction bases with no gene match: 6. The CDR3 is made up of 16 amino acids. The CDR3 bases are TGTGCCAGCAAGGGACAGGGGTTCAGTGGGGCCAACGTCCTGACTTTC. It yields the protein CASKGQGFSGANVLTF.

This rearrangement joins TRBV28 to TRBJ2-5; 8 bases are a match to TRBD1. The CDR3 runs 13 residues. Looked up from germline, CDR1 is MDHEN and CDR2 is SYDVKM. After removal of 6 bases from V and 4 bases from J, the junction contained 4 bases not matched to a gene. CDR3 region: CASSGTGTETQYF. Here the CDR3 DNA reads TGTGCCAGCAGCGGGACAGGTACAGAGACCCAGTACTTC.

V and J are TRBV6-6 and TRBJ1-6, with D perhaps matching TRBD1 (5 bases). The V end was cut by 10 bases, the J end by 3 bases, with 19 bases between. The CDR3 is 16 amino acids. Germline assignment: CDR1 MNHNY and CDR2 SVGAGI (reference sequence). The CDR3 region is CAIRAGAGNYNSPLHF. The CDR3 DNA reads TGTGCCATCAGGGCAGGCGCCGGCAACTATAATTCACCCCTCCACTTT.

The chain uses TRBV18 and TRBJ1-1, with no clear D. The CDR3 loop spans 14 amino acids. Germline CDR1 KGHSH, CDR2 LQKENI. V was shortened by 6 bases and J by 1 base, with 12 bases between the two germline ends. The CDR3 here is CASSTAVGNTEAFF. The CDR3 DNA reads as TGTGCCAGCTCTACCGCGGTCGGGAACACTGAAGCTTTCTTT.

V gene TRBV5-4 combines with J gene TRBJ2-1; maybe TRBD2 (6 bases). Trimming removed 6 bases from V and 6 bases from J, with 19 bases in between. Germline CDR1 is SGHNT and CDR2 is YYREEE (reference sequence). The CDR3 runs to 15 residues. The DNA for the CDR3 is TGTGCCAGCACCCTGGCGGGGTCTCTTGGCAATGAGCAGTTCTTC. Translation: CASTLAGSLGNEQFF. Using reference TRBV5-4 and TRBJ2-1 for the parts outside the CDR3, the full variable domain is ETGVTQSPTHLIKTRGQQVTLRCSSQSGHNTVSWYQQALGQGPQFIFQYYREEENGRGNFPPRFSGLQFPNYSSELNVNALELDDSALYLCASTLAGSLGNEQFFGPGTRLTVL.

The chain employs TRBV9 and TRBJ1-4; 10 nucleotides match TRBD1. Germline V gives CDR1 SGDLS, CDR2 YYNGEE. Trimming removed 3 bases from V and 7 bases from J; junction bases left unmatched: 6. The CDR3 sequence is 15 residues long. CDR3 nucleotide sequence: TGTGCCAGCAGCGCCTCGACAGGGGGCGGTGAAAAACTGTTTTTT. Translation: CASSASTGGGEKLFF.

The chain employs TRBV6-5 and TRBJ1-2, with 8 positions matching TRBD1. The germline gives CDR1 MNHEY, CDR2 SVGAGI. With 0 bases clipped from V and 11 bases from J, the junction kept 5 bases outside the gene matches. This CDR3 region has 13 residues. The CDR3 protein is CASSYSTGVGYTF. The CDR3, as DNA: TGTGCCAGCAGTTACTCGACAGGGGTAGGATACACCTTC.

V and J are TRBV4-2 and TRBJ2-4, with D unresolved. The CDR3 totals 15 residues. Trimming cost V 1 base and J 0 bases, with 7 bases left between them. Germline-derived CDR1 and CDR2 are LGHNA and YNFKEQ. The CDR3 is CASSQGNLAKNIQYF. The DNA of the CDR3 is TGTGCCAGCAGCCAAGGGAACTTAGCCAAAAACATTCAGTACTTC.

This clone has a single count. The rearrangement joins TRBV5-5 to TRBJ2-5; 8 bases line up with TRBD2. V dropped 0 bases and J dropped 3; count of bases not matched to a gene: 13. The CDR3 length is 18 residues. The germline V gene has CDR1 SGHKS and CDR2 YYEKEE (reference sequence). CDR3 in DNA: TGTGCCAGCAGCTTGGTAACACTAGCGGCATCAACAGAAGAGACCCAGTACTTC. It is translated as CASSLVTLAASTEETQYF.

This chain uses TRBV5-1 with TRBJ2-1; TRBD1 agrees at 8 bases. The CDR3 has 17 amino acids. Germline values: CDR1 SGHRS, CDR2 YFSETQ. Unmatched junction bases numbered 12, after V lost 3 bases and J lost 4 bases. The CDR3 here is CASSSWTGPNLYNEQFF. CDR3 nucleotide sequence: TGCGCCAGCAGCTCCTGGACAGGGCCGAACCTTTACAATGAGCAGTTCTTC.

The chain employs TRBV7-3 and TRBJ2-3, with D perhaps being TRBD1 or TRBD2 (5 bases each). Trimming took off 5 bases at V and 2 bases at J, with 11 bases between the two ends. CDR3 size: 14 residues. Germline V gives CDR1 SGHTA, CDR2 FQGTGA. CDR3 loop: CASSPPGTTDTQYF. The CDR3 DNA reads TGTGCCAGCAGCCCCCCCGGGACCACAGATACGCAGTATTTT. Full variable domain (missing parts from reference TRBV7-3 and TRBJ2-3): GAGVSQTPSNKVTEKGKYVELRCDPISGHTALYWYRQSLGQGPEFLIYFQGTGAADDSGLPNDRFFAVRPEGSVSTLKIQRTERGDSAVYLCASSPPGTTDTQYFGPGTRLTVL.

The rearrangement joins TRBV27 to TRBJ2-3, with TRBD2 as a possible D gene (5 bases). Trimming pared 3 bases from V and 4 bases from J, leaving 20 bases between. Germline V gene data show CDR1 as MNHEY and CDR2 as SMNVEV (reference sequence). The CDR3 is made up of 17 amino acids. As DNA, the CDR3 is TGTGCCAGCAGTTTTTCAAGTCTAGCAGCGTCTTCAGATACGCAGTATTTT. This gives the protein CASSFSSLAASSDTQYF.

As regards this clone: A clone one base away is much larger, so this may be a read error. The gene calls are TRBV5-1 and TRBJ1-2, with a weak D call TRBD1 (6 bases). This CDR3 region has 15 residues. The germline V gene encodes CDR1 SGHRS and CDR2 YFSETQ. The CDR3 reads CASSLPGHPNYGYTF. The DNA of the CDR3 is TGTGCCAGCAGCTTGCCGGGACACCCTAACTATGGCTACACCTTC.

The chain has TRBV5-1 and TRBJ1-6, with D unclear. Germline CDR1 reads SGHRS; CDR2 reads YFSETQ. The CDR3 has 16 amino acids. The V end lost 0 bases, the J end lost 8 bases, and 15 bases lay between the germline ends. The CDR3 DNA is TGCGCCAGCAGCTTGGGCCCCCCCATAGCGGATTCACCCCTCCACTTT. Translated: CASSLGPPIADSPLHF.

The rearrangement links TRBV7-2 to TRBJ2-7; D unresolved. The V gene lost 2 bases and the J gene lost 3 bases, with 14 bases spanning the gap. Germline CDR1 is SGHTA and CDR2 is FQGNSA. The length of the CDR3 is 15 residues. Here the CDR3 reads CASSLRRSPNYEQYF. As DNA, the CDR3 is TGTGCCAGCAGCTTAAGGCGGTCGCCGAACTACGAGCAGTACTTC.

This clone is a singleton in its sample. The J gene is TRBJ1-6, the V gene TRBV7-2; D not certain. The germline V gene has CDR1 SGHTA and CDR2 FQGNSA. V was pared by 1 base and J by 8 bases, with 12 bases between. This CDR3 comprises 15 residues. This CDR3 reads CASSLVVGWDSPLHF. DNA for the CDR3: TGTGCCAGCAGCTTAGTAGTGGGTTGGGATTCACCCCTCCACTTT.

Note on this clone: Distinct nucleotide sequences in the sample also encode this CDR3. The CDR3, as DNA: TGTGCCAGCAGCTTAGGGAGGGGAGAGGCTTTCTTT. Its protein product is CASSLGRGEAFF. The V gene is TRBV7-9, the J gene TRBJ1-1; D is possibly TRBD1 (5 bases). V was trimmed by 1 base and J by 11 bases, leaving 11 bases between them. The CDR3 spans 12 residues. Germline V gives CDR1 SEHNR, CDR2 FQNEAQ (reference sequence).

The gene calls are TRBV7-2 and TRBJ2-1; TRBD1 matches 9 bases. Germline V lookup: CDR1 SGHTA, CDR2 FQGNSA. The junction had 6 bases not matched to a gene; V was cut back by 4 bases and J by 5 bases. The CDR3 sequence is 15 residues long. The CDR3 DNA follows: TGTGCCAGCAGCTCCGACAGGGGGATTAACAATGAGCAGTTCTTC. Its translation is CASSSDRGINNEQFF.